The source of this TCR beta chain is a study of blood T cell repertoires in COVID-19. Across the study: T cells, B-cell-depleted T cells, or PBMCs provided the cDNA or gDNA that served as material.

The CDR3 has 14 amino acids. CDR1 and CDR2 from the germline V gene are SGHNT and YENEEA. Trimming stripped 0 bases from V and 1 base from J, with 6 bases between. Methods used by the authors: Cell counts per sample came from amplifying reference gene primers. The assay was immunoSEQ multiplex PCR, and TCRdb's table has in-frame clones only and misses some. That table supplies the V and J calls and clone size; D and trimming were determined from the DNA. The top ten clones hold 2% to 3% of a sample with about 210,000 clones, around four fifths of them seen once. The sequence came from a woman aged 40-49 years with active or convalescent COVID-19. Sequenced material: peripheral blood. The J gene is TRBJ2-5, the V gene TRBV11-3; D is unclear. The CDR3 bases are TGTGCCAGCAGCTTAGAGTCCATCCAAGAGACCCAGTACTTC. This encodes CASSLESIQETQYF.